This T cell receptor (beta chain) came from a study of post-analysis software for immune sequencing data (dated by TCRdb to between 2014 and 2017). About the study as a whole: Relapsing-remitting, secondary progressive and progressive-relapsing multiple sclerosis were recorded as disease courses, and subtype annotation was lacking for some patients. A subset of samples was prepared in parallel using single-end sample barcoding, then pooled and co-amplified after Illumina adapter ligation. The patient repertoires were set against 11 previously published healthy control repertoires from donors whose ages ranged from roughly 6 to 26 years. Here is what the overall study found, with its caveats: Significantly higher frequencies in patients than in controls were found for about 5 TRBV segments, including TRBV5-6, TRBV5-1 and TRBV20-1. Strong co-clustering of samples prepared in the same batch was shown by direct clustering with F measure, prompting a batch-effect correction. Compared with controls, multiple sclerosis patients had significantly lower normalized Chao1 diversity, a finding suggesting substantial peripheral T-cell clonal expansion. The control group was slightly older than the multiple sclerosis patient group.

For this chain, trimming is 1 base at the V end and 2 bases at the J end, and the number of junction bases without a gene match is 6. From cysteine to phenylalanine, the CDR3 is 16 amino acids long. Only CDR3 DNA is held: 48 bases, read in frame from base 1. Via the germline V gene (reference sequence), CDR1 is LGHDT and CDR2 YNNKEL. To demonstrate the VDJtools post-analysis software, the study profiled TCR beta repertoires from the peripheral blood of approximately twelve young patients with multiple sclerosis. The multiple sclerosis patients were children and adolescents ranging in age from about 6 to 17 years. Worth noting for this clonotype: What this receptor recognizes is not known. It has no much larger one-base neighbor in the sample; base qualities were not kept.

Libraries were made using PCR. The instrument given in TCRdb is Illumina HiSeq 2500. Unique molecular identifiers were incorporated into TCR beta cDNA libraries to reduce PCR and sequencing biases. About 500,000 cDNA molecules were obtained for every 1 to 10 million input T cells, so each molecule roughly corresponded to one T cell. The patient libraries were prepared and sequenced with the same protocol used for the earlier healthy control dataset. Within a given batch, samples were prepared together, multiplexed and sequenced on the same HiSeq lane. The paper's data handling went like this. Raw barcoded reads were processed with MIGEC, and single-read molecular identifier groups were discarded before consensus assembly and CDR3 extraction. Clonotype tables were post-analysed with VDJtools, and diversity was normalized by down-sampling all datasets to the smallest sample size. Repertoire overlap clustering matched CDR3 amino acid but not nucleotide sequences to correct batch-related cross-sample contamination. The public reads were reprocessed in TCRdb via fastp at Q25 and MiXCR, keeping in-frame beta chains. Rows are combined by CDR3 protein, so each entry shows the most common genes and DNA. TCRdb, not the authors, supplied the V and J calls. Present in this sample are 350,000 to 450,000 distinct CDR3 sequences, about 39% of which were seen just once. The ten largest clones add up to approximately 7.1% of the sample.

What was sequenced was blood. The receptor chain draws on TRBV3-1 and TRBJ2-7, with 9 junctional bases fitting TRBD1. The TCR originated in a girl aged 2 to 10 with multiple sclerosis. The DNA is as follows: TGTGCCAGCAGCCAAGCCGGGACAGGGTTTCCCTACGAGCAGTACTTC. Translated, this gives CASSQAGTGFPYEQYF.